This paragraph reports one T cell receptor (beta chain). Its matching antigen is unknown. These data belong to a study of OX40 agonist ivuxolimab in advanced cancers. Across the whole study: At 0.01 to 10 mg/kg, ivuxolimab was administered intravenously to patients every 2 weeks.

Sequenced by immunoSEQ multiplex PCR; TCRdb stores in-frame clones only, minus some. The sample includes tens of thousands of clones, around 86% of them seen just once. V was clipped by 4 bases and J by 0 bases; unmatched bases: 9. CDR1 is MDHEN and CDR2 is SYDVKM in the germline V gene. CDR3 length: 19 amino acids. Study results and caveats: The CD4+ and CD8+ T cells in the blood had expanded clonally by week 6 at 0.1 to 3.0 mg/kg. People who partly responded at 0.1-3.0 mg/kg had some of the least clonal expansion seen.

The chain is built from TRBV28 and TRBJ2-1, with 13 positions matching TRBD2. Specimen: CD4+ or CD8+ T cells sorted from blood, collected in a trial of the OX40 agonist ivuxolimab. The origin of this receptor is an adult with an advanced solid tumor such as melanoma, head and neck, liver or kidney cancer. The CDR3: CASSSTGLAGPSSYNEQFF. The CDR3 coding sequence is TGTGCCAGCAGTTCGACGGGACTAGCGGGACCGAGCTCCTACAATGAGCAGTTCTTC.